The present TCR beta chain was sequenced within a study of T cell clones after liver transplantation. Turning to the study itself: Liver transplant recipients had immunosuppression withdrawal attempted within 2 years.

Per germline, CDR1 MDHEN and CDR2 SYDVKM. This CDR3 comprises 12 residues. V was trimmed by 3 bases and J by 6 bases, leaving 5 bases between them. Produced via immunoSEQ multiplex PCR; TCRdb's table is partial and in-frame only. The sample has 65,000 to 80,000 clones, about 80% seen once. Here the sequenced sample was CD4+ T cells from blood, taken before liver transplant. The gene calls are TRBV28 and TRBJ2-2; D ambiguous. The clonotype comes from a human donor who received a liver transplant. In nucleotides, the CDR3 is TGTGCCAGCAGTTTTGGCCCCGGGGAGCTGTTTTTT. Translating gives CASSFGPGELFF.